This passage covers 23 T cell receptor beta chains from one sample sequenced in a study of early T cells in non-severe SARS-CoV-2 infection. TCRdb itself ran the 5' RACE reads through MiXCR, one entry per CDR3 protein. The data hold approximately 69,000 distinct CDR3 sequences, with roughly 12% observed a single time. Source material: whole blood. The receptors come from an adult who was a healthcare worker with PCR-confirmed SARS-CoV-2 infection or an uninfected control (not recorded which).

This chain joins TRBV12-3 or TRBV12-4 and TRBJ2-1; D assignment may be TRBD1 or TRBD2 (5 bases each). V was shortened by 4 bases and J by 8 bases, with 18 bases between the two germline ends. CDR3 length: 15 residues. Here the CDR3 DNA reads TGTGCCAGCAGTTCGATGGGACCTCCCAGGGATGAGCAGTTCTTC. It codes for CASSSMGPPRDEQFF.

This clonotype showed up many times. The chain links TRBV10-3 to TRBJ2-5, with 8 positions matching TRBD1. CDR3 length equals 12 residues. Trimming took 9 bases from V and 5 from J; bases not matched to a gene: 5. Germline assignment: CDR1 ENHRY and CDR2 SYGVKD. CDR3 in amino acids: CAIGQGWETQYF. CDR3 bases: TGTGCCATTGGACAGGGCTGGGAGACCCAGTACTTC.

This clonotype was counted ten times or more. The J gene is TRBJ1-6, the V gene TRBV5-1, with D possibly TRBD1 on 6 matching bases. The V gene lost 7 bases and the J gene lost 5 bases, with 16 bases spanning the gap. This CDR3 comprises 15 residues. In germline, CDR1 is SGHRS, CDR2 YFSETQ. The CDR3 sequence is CASQRGGQNNSPLHF. For the CDR3, the DNA is TGCGCCAGCCAGCGTGGGGGACAAAATAATTCACCCCTCCACTTT.

The V gene is TRBV7-9, the J gene TRBJ1-1; unclear D gene. The CDR3 extends over 14 amino acids. CDR1 and CDR2 from the germline V gene are SEHNR and FQNEAQ (reference sequence). V gave up 1 base and J gave up 0 bases, with 6 bases separating them. CDR3 region: CASSLGQMNTEAFF. The DNA of the CDR3 is TGTGCCAGCAGCTTAGGGCAGATGAACACTGAAGCTTTCTTT.

This chain connects TRBV19 to TRBJ2-7, with 13 bases fitting TRBD2. This CDR3 has 13 residues. Germline CDR1 LNHDA, CDR2 SQIVND (reference sequence). V shed 6 bases, J shed 6 bases, and the junction held 2 bases outside the gene matches. Written as DNA, the CDR3 is TGTGCCAGTAGGGGACTAGCGGGGCGCGAGCAGTACTTC. Translation gives CASRGLAGREQYF.

The chain links TRBV20-1 to TRBJ2-7, with 10 bases lining up with TRBD2. Per germline, CDR1 DFQATT and CDR2 SNEGSKA (reference sequence). J was trimmed by 6 bases and V by 6 bases; bases with no gene match: 11. CDR3 size: 14 residues. CDR3 region: CSAGRASGRSEQYF. The CDR3 DNA is TGCAGTGCCGGGCGGGCTAGCGGGAGAAGCGAGCAGTACTTC.

This clonotype was observed at least ten times. The chain employs TRBV18 and TRBJ1-2, with D possibly being TRBD1 (5 bases). Trimming took 6 bases from V and 4 from J, leaving 18 bases between them. Germline CDR1 reads KGHSH; CDR2 reads LQKENI. The CDR3 is 15 amino acids. CDR3 residues: CASSPLEGKGYGYTF. As DNA, the CDR3 is TGTGCCAGCTCCCCCCTGGAGGGGAAGGGCTATGGCTACACCTTC.

This clonotype was seen ten or more times. The chain carries TRBV7-9 and TRBJ2-5; 7 bases line up with TRBD1. Germline CDR1 reads SEHNR; CDR2 reads FQNEAQ (reference sequence). V lost 2 bases, J lost 3 bases, and 3 bases stayed unmatched. This CDR3 is 14 amino acids long. CDR3 sequence reads: CASSLSTGEETQYF. CDR3 DNA sequence: TGTGCCAGCAGCTTAAGCACAGGGGAAGAGACCCAGTACTTC.

This clonotype was seen only a few times. This sequence joins TRBV5-1 and TRBJ2-7; perhaps TRBD2 as D (6 bases). In germline, CDR1 is SGHRS, CDR2 YFSETQ. Trimming stripped 0 bases from V and 4 bases from J, with 14 bases between. The CDR3 has 15 amino acids. CDR3 sequence: CASSLEEGRTYEQYF. The CDR3 DNA reads as TGCGCCAGCAGCTTGGAGGAGGGGAGGACGTACGAGCAGTACTTC.

In this sample, this clonotype turned up many times. This chain connects TRBV7-8 to TRBJ2-1; D is uncertain. Trimming took off 5 bases at V and 5 bases at J, with 13 bases between the two ends. The CDR3 loop spans 14 amino acids. The germline V gene encodes CDR1 SGHVS and CDR2 FQNEAQ. CDR3 sequence (DNA): TGTGCCAGCAGCCCGATTAAATTTCACAATGAGCAGTTCTTC. Its translation is CASSPIKFHNEQFF.

Only a few counts were recorded for this clonotype. The V and J genes are TRBV2 and TRBJ1-2; D gene unclear. This CDR3 contains 15 residues. V was clipped by 7 bases and J by 4 bases, with 19 bases between them. Germline V gene data show CDR1 as SNHLY and CDR2 as FYNNEI. The CDR3 loop reads CASKSPLRPPYGYTF. CDR3 bases: TGTGCCAGCAAATCGCCGTTGCGGCCACCCTATGGCTACACCTTC.

This clonotype was counted between two and nine times. The rearrangement uses TRBV3-1 and TRBJ2-1, with D tentatively TRBD1 (6 bases). With 4 bases removed from V and 0 bases from J, the gap between germline ends came to 10 bases. The germline V gene has CDR1 LGHDT and CDR2 YNNKEL (reference sequence). The length of the CDR3 is 15 residues. The CDR3 coding sequence is TGTGCCAGCAGCCCAAACAGGGCCTCCTACAATGAGCAGTTCTTC. It translates to CASSPNRASYNEQFF.

The chain links TRBV6-1 to TRBJ1-5; D is unresolved. CDR1 MNHNS and CDR2 SASEGT come from the germline V gene. CDR3 length: 14 amino acids. The V end was cut by 10 bases, the J end by 0 bases, with 13 bases between. CDR3 sequence (DNA): TGTGCCACCGACCGTGGGTATAGCAATCAGCCCCAGCATTTT. Its translation is CATDRGYSNQPQHF.

The chain is built from TRBV6-1 and TRBJ2-2; D unclear. The V and J ends lost 4 bases and 2 bases respectively, with 5 bases between them. The CDR3 covers 13 residues. In germline, CDR1 is MNHNS, CDR2 SASEGT. In DNA form, the CDR3 reads TGTGCCAGCAGTGGCGGTAACACCGGGGAGCTGTTTTTT. The encoded protein is CASSGGNTGELFF.

This clonotype was observed at least ten times. The chain employs TRBV10-3 and TRBJ2-6, with D unresolved. CDR1 is ENHRY and CDR2 is SYGVKD in the germline V gene. The V end was cut by 2 bases, the J end by 0 bases, with 11 bases between. The CDR3 covers 17 residues. The CDR3 DNA is TGTGCCATCAGTGAGAGGCGGCTTAACTCTGGGGCCAACGTCCTGACTTTC. Translation gives CAISERRLNSGANVLTF.

At least ten counts were recorded for this clonotype. The chain combines TRBV5-1 with TRBJ2-7; 9 bases agree with TRBD1. The CDR3 is 15 amino acids. After removal of 0 bases from V and 4 bases from J, the junction contained 5 bases not matched to a gene. Germline V lookup: CDR1 SGHRS, CDR2 YFSETQ. The CDR3 DNA reads as TGCGCCAGCAGCTTGGGTCTTGACAGGGGGTACGAGCAGTACTTC. As protein: CASSLGLDRGYEQYF. Looking up the rest from reference TRBV5-1 and TRBJ2-7 gives the full variable domain: KAGVTQTPRYLIKTRGQQVTLSCSPISGHRSVSWYQQTPGQGLQFLFEYFSETQRNKGNFPGRFSGRQFSNSRSEMNVSTLELGDSALYLCASSLGLDRGYEQYFGPGTRLTVT.

This chain links TRBV20-1 with TRBJ1-2; TRBD1 aligns across 8 bases. J was trimmed by 6 bases and V by 0 bases; bases with no gene match: 9. Germline CDR1 is DFQATT and CDR2 is SNEGSKA (reference sequence). The CDR3 has 15 residues. The CDR3 sequence: CSARESGRGLHGYTF. As DNA, the CDR3 is TGCAGTGCTAGAGAATCTGGCAGGGGGCTGCATGGCTACACCTTC.

This clonotype was detected many times. The V gene is TRBV20-1, the J gene TRBJ2-3; 12 bases line up with TRBD2. CDR1 DFQATT and CDR2 SNEGSKA come from the germline V gene (reference sequence). The CDR3 is 14 residues long. With 5 bases clipped from V and 0 bases from J, the junction kept 0 bases outside the gene matches. The CDR3 DNA follows: TGCAGTGCTGGGACTAGCGGGAGCACAGATACGCAGTATTTT. Protein sequence: CSAGTSGSTDTQYF.

V usage is TRBV5-1 and J usage is TRBJ1-1; D gene uncertain. Trimming cost V 4 bases and J 1 base, with 11 bases left between them. The CDR3 has 14 residues. Germline V gene data show CDR1 as SGHRS and CDR2 as YFSETQ. CDR3 sequence reads: CASSPPDSNTEAFF. For the CDR3, the DNA is TGCGCCAGCAGCCCTCCTGACTCGAACACTGAAGCTTTCTTT.

This clonotype was picked up one time. This may be a read error: a much more frequent sequence differs by one nucleotide. The chain employs TRBV5-5 and TRBJ1-1; possibly TRBD1 for D (6 bases). The germline gives CDR1 SGHKS, CDR2 YYEKEE (reference sequence). The CDR3 totals 14 residues. DNA for the CDR3: TGTGCCAGCAGCTTTGCGGGGGGCGGAACTGAAGCTATCTTT. Protein sequence: CASSFAGGGTEAIF.

This clonotype was found a few times. The chain joins TRBV19 to TRBJ2-5; TRBD1 matches at 7 bases. V was clipped by 9 bases and J by 6 bases; unmatched bases: 13. The CDR3 length is 14 residues. Germline V CDR1 and CDR2: LNHDA, SQIVND (reference sequence). The CDR3 loop reads CASRTDRASKTQYF. In nucleotides, the CDR3 is TGTGCCAGCAGAACTGACAGGGCGTCGAAGACCCAGTACTTC.

A few counts support this clonotype. This chain links TRBV29-1 with TRBJ2-1, with D possibly called TRBD1 or TRBD2 (6 bases each). Germline V gene sequence: CDR1 SQVTM, CDR2 ANQGSEA. The CDR3 loop spans 12 amino acids. The CDR3 loop reads CMGGDGGDEQFF. CDR3 coding DNA: TGCATGGGGGGCGATGGGGGCGATGAGCAGTTCTTC.

This clonotype showed up many times. The genes are TRBV4-2 and TRBJ2-7, with 7 nucleotides matching TRBD1. The J segment lost 0 bases and the V segment lost 0 bases, leaving 5 bases of the junction unmatched. In germline, CDR1 is LGHNA, CDR2 YNFKEQ. CDR3 length: 16 amino acids. CDR3 in DNA: TGTGCCAGCAGCCAAGAATTTCGACAGGGCTCCTACGAGCAGTACTTC. It is translated as CASSQEFRQGSYEQYF.